These 11 T cell receptor beta chains were all obtained from the same sample, sequenced in a study of spatial heterogeneity in lung cancer. Study-level points and caveats: It was found that expanded intratumoral alpha and beta TCR counts tracked tumor mutation counts.

Stated time point: sample taken at primary tumor resection. MiXCR was run by TCRdb on the 5' RACE reads, yielding one entry per CDR3 protein. This table holds about 17,000 distinct CDR3 sequences, roughly 6.2% found once. No antigen has been identified for these receptors. This material consisted of lung tumor tissue, taken at surgery. These receptors all come from a male donor with early-stage non-small cell lung cancer.

Ten or more counts support this clonotype. The chain is built from TRBV7-2 and TRBJ1-2; D possibly corresponds to TRBD1 (6 bases). Germline values: CDR1 SGHTA, CDR2 FQGNSA. V was pared by 5 bases and J by 2 bases, with 18 bases between. This CDR3 comprises 16 residues. The CDR3 spells CASSPQGTRANYGYTF. The CDR3 DNA reads TGTGCCAGCAGCCCCCAGGGGACCAGGGCAAACTATGGCTACACCTTC.

This clonotype came up many times. The chain carries TRBV20-1 and TRBJ1-4, with 8 bases that match TRBD1. The J segment lost 7 bases and the V segment lost 6 bases, leaving 4 bases of the junction unmatched. Per the germline V gene, CDR1 is DFQATT and CDR2 is SNEGSKA (reference sequence). The CDR3 consists of 12 residues. As DNA, the CDR3 is TGCAGTGCCCAGGGGGCGGGTGAAAAACTGTTTTTT. This codes for CSAQGAGEKLFF.

Comments on this clonotype: A much larger clone lies a single base off, so this may be a read error. This sequence joins TRBV9 and TRBJ1-6; 9 nucleotides align to TRBD1. The CDR3 spans 18 residues. CDR1 is SGDLS and CDR2 is YYNGEE in the germline V gene. CDR3 sequence: CASSADPGQGSSNSPRHF. CDR3 DNA sequence: TGTGCCAGCAGCGCCGACCCTGGACAGGGGAGTAGCAATTCACCCCGCCACTTT.

In this sample, this clonotype turned up many times. The chain combines TRBV5-1 with TRBJ2-2; the D is unclear. The CDR3 is 14 amino acids. The V end lost 2 bases, the J end lost 5 bases, and 10 bases lay between the germline ends. The germline CDR1 and CDR2 sequences are SGHRS and YFSETQ. CDR3 residues: CASSLRKSTGELFF. CDR3 DNA sequence: TGCGCCAGCAGCTTACGAAAGAGTACCGGGGAGCTGTTTTTT.

The chain couples TRBV6-5 to TRBJ2-3; 11 bases map to TRBD2. The germline V gene encodes CDR1 MNHEY and CDR2 SVGAGI. The ends lost 5 bases at V and 1 base at J; junction bases unmatched: 8. This CDR3 comprises 17 residues. Here the CDR3 reads CASSTGTSGSGTDTQYF. CDR3 in DNA: TGTGCCAGCAGTACCGGGACTAGCGGTTCGGGCACAGATACGCAGTATTTT.

In its sample, this clonotype was seen many times. J is TRBJ2-3 and V is TRBV29-1, with 11 bases lining up with TRBD2. The V gene end was trimmed by 5 bases and the J gene end by 0 bases; junction bases not matched to a gene: 4. Germline V gives CDR1 SQVTM, CDR2 ANQGSEA. CDR3 length: 15 amino acids. CDR3 coding DNA: TGCAGCGTTCCCCGGACTAGCGGGAGCACAGATACGCAGTATTTT. Translated, it gives CSVPRTSGSTDTQYF.

The chain joins TRBV6-5 to TRBJ2-7, with 12 nucleotides matching TRBD1. Germline V lookup: CDR1 MNHEY, CDR2 SVGAGI. The CDR3 loop spans 15 amino acids. After removal of 2 bases from V and 5 bases from J, the junction contained 4 bases not matched to a gene. DNA of the CDR3: TGTGCCAGCAGTTACCGGGACAGGGGGCCTAACGAGCAGTACTTC. This codes for CASSYRDRGPNEQYF.

This clonotype was detected many times. The chain carries TRBV7-3 and TRBJ1-6; 7 bases are a match to TRBD1. The junction had 7 bases not matched to a gene; V was cut back by 5 bases and J by 9 bases. The CDR3 covers 14 residues. Germline V gene data show CDR1 as SGHTA and CDR2 as FQGTGA. The CDR3 DNA reads TGTGCCAGCAGCCAGGGGGGGCGCGGTTCACCCCTCCACTTT. The encoded protein is CASSQGGRGSPLHF.

This clonotype was seen repeatedly, ten times or more. J is TRBJ2-7 and V is TRBV10-3; 7 bases fit TRBD1. The germline gives CDR1 ENHRY, CDR2 SYGVKD. The CDR3 loop spans 12 amino acids. V was pared by 6 bases and J by 6 bases, with 5 bases of the junction left unmatched. CDR3 in DNA: TGTGCCATCAGAACCAACAGGGGCGAGCAGTACTTC. Translating gives CAIRTNRGEQYF.

In its sample, this clonotype was seen many times. CDR3 loop: CASSVQGAGGYTF. Written as DNA, the CDR3 is TGTGCCAGCAGTGTACAGGGGGCAGGAGGCTACACCTTC. The rearrangement joins TRBV2 to TRBJ1-2, with 9 bases matching TRBD1. The CDR3 is 13 residues long. Trimming cost V 4 bases and J 8 bases; bases outside gene matches: 5. The V gene's germline CDR1 is SNHLY and CDR2 FYNNEI.

This clonotype was picked up many times. V gene TRBV7-6 combines with J gene TRBJ2-7, with 9 bases identical to TRBD2. The CDR3 runs 16 residues. With V trimmed by 0 bases and J by 3 bases, 6 bases remained unmatched. The germline V gene encodes CDR1 SGHVS and CDR2 FNYEAQ. The CDR3 reads CASSLAVAGAHYEQYF. The CDR3 nucleotides are TGTGCCAGCAGCTTAGCCGTAGCGGGAGCCCACTACGAGCAGTACTTC.